Below are 28 T cell receptor beta chains sequenced from a single sample in a study of T cell repertoires in cytomegalovirus infection. One entry per CDR3 protein, called by TCRdb with MiXCR from the reads. The sample has approximately 180,000 distinct CDR3 sequences; about 21% are singletons. Sequenced sample: PBMCs. The receptors originated from a human donor in good health (CMV status not recorded). Some clones in this sample may be carry-over from other donors' samples.

Only a few counts were recorded for this clonotype. The chain is built from TRBV28 and TRBJ1-1, with D hard to call. Germline-derived CDR1 and CDR2 are MDHEN and SYDVKM. The CDR3 sequence is 15 residues long. The V gene lost 3 bases and the J gene lost 11 bases, with 22 bases spanning the gap. CDR3 nucleotides: TGTGCCAGCAGTTTTGTCCCCATCCTACGACAATCGGCTTTCTTT. As protein: CASSFVPILRQSAFF.

The chain is built from TRBV28 and TRBJ1-1; maybe TRBD1 (6 bases). Germline loops: CDR1 MDHEN, CDR2 SYDVKM. CDR3 size: 15 residues. The V end lost 5 bases, the J end lost 1 base, and 14 bases lay between the germline ends. CDR3 in DNA: TGTGCCAGCAGTGGAATCCGGACAGAGAACACTGAAGCTTTCTTT. Its translation is CASSGIRTENTEAFF. The whole variable domain, filled in from reference TRBV28 and TRBJ1-1, reads DVKVTQSSRYLVKRTGEKVFLECVQDMDHENMFWYRQDPGLGLRLIYFSYDVKMKEKGDIPEGYSVSREKKERFSLILESASTNQTSMYLCASSGIRTENTEAFFGQGTRLTVV.

As regards this clonotype: A read error may produce the germline difference seen at one junction end. The chain recombines TRBV20-1 with TRBJ2-6; D possibly corresponds to TRBD1 (5 bases). Germline V gene data show CDR1 as DFQATT and CDR2 as SNEGSKA (reference sequence). The CDR3 is made up of 16 amino acids. The CDR3 reads CSALGRVPSGANVLNF. The DNA for the CDR3 is TGCAGTGCGCTTGGACGGGTCCCCTCTGGGGCCAACGTCCTGAATTTC.

Only one count was recorded for this clonotype. The chain links TRBV5-5 to TRBJ1-4, with 7 bases that match TRBD1. Germline V gene sequence: CDR1 SGHKS, CDR2 YYEKEE (reference sequence). The CDR3 extends over 13 amino acids. Germline trimming cut 5 bases from V and 7 bases from J; bases unmatched to any gene: 5. CDR3 DNA sequence: TGTGCCAGCAGTCCTCGGGACAGTGAAAAACTGTTTTTT. As protein: CASSPRDSEKLFF.

The chain recombines TRBV2 with TRBJ2-3; TRBD2 agrees at 11 bases. The V and J ends lost 2 bases and 1 base, in that order; junction bases with no gene match: 2. The CDR3 totals 16 residues. Germline V gene data show CDR1 as SNHLY and CDR2 as FYNNEI. The CDR3 loop reads CASSEMTSGGTDTQYF. The CDR3 bases are TGTGCCAGCAGTGAAATGACTAGCGGGGGCACAGATACGCAGTATTTT.

This clonotype showed up many times. This chain links TRBV7-8 with TRBJ2-1, with 7 nucleotides matching TRBD1. There are 16 residues in the CDR3. J gave up 2 bases and V 7 bases, and 11 bases lay outside the gene matches. Germline CDR1 and CDR2: SGHVS and FQNEAQ. CDR3 amino acids: CASNNGPGQPYNEQFF. The CDR3 DNA sequence: TGTGCCAGCAACAACGGCCCGGGACAGCCCTACAATGAGCAGTTCTTC.

This clonotype was seen at least ten times. This chain joins TRBV7-2 and TRBJ2-5; D is ambiguous. This CDR3 is 12 amino acids long. V was shortened by 6 bases and J by 4 bases, with 9 bases between the two germline ends. CDR1 is SGHTA, CDR2 FQGNSA, per germline. This CDR3 is CASRTPGETQYF. CDR3 nucleotides: TGTGCCAGCAGGACCCCAGGAGAGACCCAGTACTTC.

The chain has TRBV28 and TRBJ2-7; a possible D gene is TRBD1 (5 bases). V was clipped by 3 bases and J by 3 bases, with 12 bases between them. The CDR3 runs 14 residues. Looked up from germline, CDR1 is MDHEN and CDR2 is SYDVKM. The CDR3 region has the DNA TGTGCCAGCAGTTTCAGTCAGGGAAGCTACGAGCAGTACTTC. It yields the protein CASSFSQGSYEQYF.

In its sample, this clonotype was seen many times. The chain employs TRBV11-2 and TRBJ2-7, with D perhaps being TRBD1 or TRBD2 (5 bases each). CDR3 length: 15 amino acids. Germline V gene lookup returns CDR1 SGHAT and CDR2 FQNNGV. V dropped 4 bases and J dropped 2 bases, with 15 bases sitting between them. The CDR3 DNA reads as TGTGCCAGCAGCTCCCGGAGACAGACTACCTACGAGCAGTACTTC. It is translated as CASSSRRQTTYEQYF.

This clonotype has only a few counts. The chain links TRBV28 to TRBJ1-5; the match to TRBD1 covers 11 bases. CDR1 and CDR2 from the germline V gene are MDHEN and SYDVKM. CDR3 size: 15 residues. Losses at the gene ends were 3 bases for V and 7 bases for J; bases not matched to a gene: 5. CDR3 protein: CASSFRDRGYQPQHF. The DNA for the CDR3 is TGTGCCAGCAGTTTCCGGGACAGGGGGTACCAGCCCCAGCATTTT.

The genes are TRBV28 and TRBJ2-7, with TRBD2 matching over 15 bases. After removal of 5 bases from V and 3 bases from J, the junction contained 5 bases not matched to a gene. This CDR3 region has 16 residues. The V gene's germline CDR1 is MDHEN and CDR2 SYDVKM. CDR3 sequence (DNA): TGTGCCAGCAGTGGGCAGGGACTAGCGGGAGGCTACGAGCAGTACTTC. It codes for CASSGQGLAGGYEQYF. The full variable domain, its missing parts supplied by reference TRBV28 and TRBJ2-7, is DVKVTQSSRYLVKRTGEKVFLECVQDMDHENMFWYRQDPGLGLRLIYFSYDVKMKEKGDIPEGYSVSREKKERFSLILESASTNQTSMYLCASSGQGLAGGYEQYFGPGTRLTVT.

This clonotype has more than one count but fewer than ten. This sequence joins TRBV13 and TRBJ2-7; TRBD2 is a possible D gene (5 bases). The CDR3 is 13 residues long. The V end was cut by 5 bases, the J end by 3 bases, with 11 bases between. The V gene's germline CDR1 is PRHDT and CDR2 FYEKMQ (reference sequence). As DNA, the CDR3 is TGTGCCAGCAGCCAAGGACTGAACTACGAGCAGTACTTC. As protein: CASSQGLNYEQYF.

This clonotype was seen a few times. The chain is built from TRBV7-8 and TRBJ2-7; D may be TRBD1 (5 bases). CDR1 and CDR2 (germline): SGHVS, FQNEAQ. CDR3 size: 14 residues. Trimming took 5 bases from V and 3 from J, leaving 14 bases between them. CDR3 DNA sequence: TGTGCCAGCAGCCCCCGACAGACAGACTACGAGCAGTACTTC. It encodes CASSPRQTDYEQYF.

This clonotype was recorded many times. V gene TRBV5-6 combines with J gene TRBJ1-2; D gene unclear. V was trimmed by 2 bases and J by 4 bases, leaving 6 bases between them. Germline CDR1 reads SGHDT; CDR2 reads YYEEEE. The CDR3 has 12 residues. In nucleotides, the CDR3 is TGTGCCAGCAGCTTCGAGGGCTATGGCTACACCTTC. Translation: CASSFEGYGYTF.

The chain has TRBV11-2 and TRBJ2-7, with a tentative D call TRBD1 (6 bases). The CDR3 consists of 14 residues. Germline V CDR1 and CDR2: SGHAT, FQNNGV. V was clipped by 1 base and J by 4 bases, with 11 bases between them. CDR3 region: CASSLAPTGYEQYF. The CDR3 DNA reads TGTGCCAGCAGCTTAGCCCCGACAGGTTACGAGCAGTACTTC.

This clonotype appeared a few times. The genes are TRBV29-1 and TRBJ1-4, with a possible D match to TRBD1 (5 bases). Trimming took off 3 bases at V and 5 bases at J, with 10 bases between the two ends. Germline CDR1 and CDR2: SQVTM and ANQGSEA. This CDR3 comprises 13 residues. As DNA, the CDR3 is TGCAGCGTTGATGCTGGGGCGAATGAAAAACTGTTTTTT. Amino acids: CSVDAGANEKLFF.

This clonotype was detected ten times or more. This CDR3 reads CASSDSAGSGNTIYF. The DNA of the CDR3 is TGTGCCAGCAGCGATTCGGCGGGCTCTGGAAACACCATATATTTT. The rearrangement links TRBV7-8 to TRBJ1-3; no clear D. The CDR3 is 15 amino acids. Germline assignment: CDR1 SGHVS and CDR2 FQNEAQ. Between the trimmed V and J ends, which lost 5 bases and 0 bases, there was a span of 11 bases.

This clonotype was counted ten times or more. The chain combines TRBV7-6 with TRBJ2-2; TRBD1 matches 9 bases. The V segment lost 4 bases and the J segment 2 bases; nucleotides outside the gene matches: 2. Germline values: CDR1 SGHVS, CDR2 FNYEAQ. This CDR3 is 15 amino acids long. CDR3 DNA: TGTGCCAGCAGCTCGACAGGGGGAAACACCGGGGAGCTGTTTTTT. Translated: CASSSTGGNTGELFF.

DNA of the CDR3: TGTGCCAGCAGTGATGAAGTACCCTACAATGAGCAGTTCTTC. Translation: CASSDEVPYNEQFF. V usage is TRBV6-1 and J usage is TRBJ2-1; D ambiguous. V was trimmed by 3 bases and J by 2 bases, leaving 8 bases between them. The CDR3 is made up of 14 amino acids. Germline V CDR1 and CDR2: MNHNS, SASEGT.

This sequence joins TRBV20-1 and TRBJ2-1; 13 bases map to TRBD2. Unmatched junction bases numbered 6, after V lost 5 bases and J lost 2 bases. CDR1 DFQATT and CDR2 SNEGSKA come from the germline V gene (reference sequence). This CDR3 contains 16 residues. This CDR3 is CSARQTSGRTYNEQFF. The DNA of the CDR3 is TGCAGTGCTCGGCAGACTAGCGGGAGGACCTACAATGAGCAGTTCTTC.

This clonotype was detected a few times. The J gene is TRBJ2-5, the V gene TRBV2; D is perhaps TRBD1 (5 bases). CDR3 length: 14 residues. The germline V gene has CDR1 SNHLY and CDR2 FYNNEI. V was clipped by 7 bases and J by 5 bases, with 17 bases between them. CDR3 sequence reads: CASTPGPPRETQYF. The CDR3 DNA reads TGTGCCAGCACCCCAGGGCCGCCAAGGGAGACCCAGTACTTC.

This clonotype was counted ten times or more. The chain carries TRBV28 and TRBJ2-7, with TRBD1 identical over 7 bases. The CDR3 has 16 amino acids. The V gene end was trimmed by 1 base and the J gene end by 2 bases; junction bases not matched to a gene: 8. Germline CDR1 and CDR2: MDHEN and SYDVKM. The CDR3 here is CASSLLGDRATYEQYF. DNA of the CDR3: TGTGCCAGCAGTTTATTAGGGGACAGAGCTACCTACGAGCAGTACTTC.

Only a few counts were recorded for this clonotype. The CDR3 here is CASSFFRDSYNEQFF. Here the CDR3 DNA reads TGTGCCAGCAGCTTTTTCCGGGACAGTTACAATGAGCAGTTCTTC. The chain is built from TRBV7-2 and TRBJ2-1; 7 bases agree with TRBD1. The germline gives CDR1 SGHTA, CDR2 FQGNSA. The V gene end was trimmed by 3 bases and the J gene end by 4 bases; junction bases not matched to a gene: 6. CDR3 size: 15 residues.

This clonotype was detected many times. V is TRBV6-2 or TRBV6-3 and J is TRBJ2-2; 8 positions agree with TRBD2. Germline assignment: CDR1 MNHEY and CDR2 SVGEGT. Losses at the gene ends were 8 bases for V and 8 bases for J; bases not matched to a gene: 10. The CDR3 has 14 amino acids. In DNA, the CDR3 is TGTGCCAGCGGCCAGCGGGGGCCTGTGGGGGAGCTGTTTTTT. Translation gives CASGQRGPVGELFF.

The chain uses TRBV19 and TRBJ1-5; weak D call: TRBD1 (5 bases). CDR1 is LNHDA and CDR2 is SQIVND in the germline V gene (reference sequence). V was shortened by 3 bases and J by 7 bases, with 19 bases between the two germline ends. The CDR3 extends over 16 amino acids. The CDR3 loop reads CASSIFTGSGGQPQHF. The CDR3 DNA is TGTGCCAGTAGTATTTTCACTGGGTCGGGGGGACAGCCCCAGCATTTT.

This CDR3 reads CASSHPLSSYNEQFF. The CDR3 DNA reads as TGTGCCAGCAGTCACCCATTGAGCTCCTACAATGAGCAGTTCTTC. The gene calls are TRBV27 and TRBJ2-1; no firm D call. Trimming pared 5 bases from V and 0 bases from J, leaving 11 bases between. CDR1 and CDR2 from the germline V gene are MNHEY and SMNVEV (reference sequence). There are 15 residues in the CDR3.

The chain links TRBV20-1 to TRBJ1-2, with D unresolved. The CDR3 sequence is 13 residues long. CDR1 and CDR2 from the germline V gene are DFQATT and SNEGSKA (reference sequence). V lost 6 bases and J lost 6, with 17 bases in between. The CDR3 coding sequence is TGCAGTGCCACCGACTTCCGAGGGAATGGCTACACCTTC. It translates to CSATDFRGNGYTF.

The V and J genes are TRBV7-9 and TRBJ2-5; D remains ambiguous. Trimming pared 2 bases from V and 2 bases from J, leaving 6 bases between. Per the germline V gene, CDR1 is SEHNR and CDR2 is FQNEAQ (reference sequence). This CDR3 region has 13 residues. CDR3 loop: CASSLLGQETQYF. In nucleotides, the CDR3 is TGTGCCAGCAGCTTATTGGGTCAAGAGACCCAGTACTTC.